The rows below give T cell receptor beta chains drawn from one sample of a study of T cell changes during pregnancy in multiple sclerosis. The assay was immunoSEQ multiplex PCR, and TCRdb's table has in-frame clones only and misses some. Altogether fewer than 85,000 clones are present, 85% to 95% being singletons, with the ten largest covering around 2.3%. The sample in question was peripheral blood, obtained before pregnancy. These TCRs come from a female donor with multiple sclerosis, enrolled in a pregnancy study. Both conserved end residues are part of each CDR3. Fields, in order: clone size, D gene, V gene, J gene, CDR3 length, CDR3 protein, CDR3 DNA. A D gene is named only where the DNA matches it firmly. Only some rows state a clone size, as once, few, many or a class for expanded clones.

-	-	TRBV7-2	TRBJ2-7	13	CASSFAALYEQYF	TGTGCCAGCAGCTTCGCGGCTCTTTACGAGCAGTACTTC
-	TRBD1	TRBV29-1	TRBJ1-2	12	CSVDTGGGGYTF	TGCAGCGTTGACACAGGGGGCGGTGGCTACACCTTC
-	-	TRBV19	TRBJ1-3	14	CASILTASGNTIYF	TGTGCCAGTATTCTTACAGCCTCTGGAAACACCATATATTTT
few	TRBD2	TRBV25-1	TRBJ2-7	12	CASGGGAYEQYF	TGTGCCAGCGGGGGAGGGGCCTACGAGCAGTACTTC
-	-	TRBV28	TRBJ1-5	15	CASSLSAGGVQPQHF	TGTGCCAGCAGTTTATCGGCGGGCGGCGTTCAGCCCCAGCATTTT
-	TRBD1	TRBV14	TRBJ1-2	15	CASSQETGGSYGYTF	TGTGCCAGCAGCCAAGAGACAGGGGGGAGCTATGGCTACACCTTC
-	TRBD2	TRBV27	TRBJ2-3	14	CASSWREGVDTQYF	TGTGCCAGCAGTTGGCGGGAGGGCGTAGATACGCAGTATTTT
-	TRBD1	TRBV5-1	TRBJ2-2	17	CASSLRGQGRSTGELFF	TGCGCCAGCAGCTTGAGGGGACAGGGACGGTCCACCGGGGAGCTGTTTTTT
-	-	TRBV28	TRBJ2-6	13	CAAQDSGANVLTF	TGTGCCGCACAGGACTCTGGGGCCAACGTCCTGACTTTC
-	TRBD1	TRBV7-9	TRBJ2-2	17	CASSTPSGTENTGELFF	TGTGCCAGCAGCACCCCATCCGGGACAGAAAACACCGGGGAGCTGTTTTTT
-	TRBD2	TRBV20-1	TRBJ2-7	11	CSILERDGQYF	TGCAGTATTCTCGAGCGGGATGGGCAGTACTTC
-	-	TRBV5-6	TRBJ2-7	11	CASSRAYEQYF	TGTGCCAGCAGCCGAGCCTACGAGCAGTACTTC
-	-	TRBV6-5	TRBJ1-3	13	CASSYSYEDTIYF	TGTGCCAGCAGTTACTCGTATGAGGACACCATATATTTT
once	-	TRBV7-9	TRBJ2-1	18	CASSPPVGESRTYNEQFF	TGTGCCAGCAGCCCCCCGGTGGGCGAGAGCCGTACCTACAATGAGCAGTTCTTC
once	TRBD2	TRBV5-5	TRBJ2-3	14	CASSSSGSTDTQYF	TGTGCCAGCAGCTCTAGCGGGAGCACAGATACGCAGTATTTT
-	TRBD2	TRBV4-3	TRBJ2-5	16	CASSQAAGGRRETQYF	TGCGCCAGCAGCCAAGCGGCGGGAGGTCGTCGCGAGACCCAGTACTTC
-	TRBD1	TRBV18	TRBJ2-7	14	CASSPRQGSDEQYF	TGTGCCAGCTCACCGCGACAGGGGAGCGACGAGCAGTACTTC
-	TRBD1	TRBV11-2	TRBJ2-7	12	CASSWDRDEQYF	TGTGCCAGCAGCTGGGACAGGGACGAGCAGTACTTC
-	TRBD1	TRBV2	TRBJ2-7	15	CASSEGLGGGYEQYF	TGTGCCAGCAGCGAAGGATTAGGGGGCGGCTACGAGCAGTACTTC
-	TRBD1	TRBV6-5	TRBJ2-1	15	CASSSRDRSYNEQFF	TGTGCCAGCAGTTCCCGGGACAGAAGTTACAATGAGCAGTTCTTC
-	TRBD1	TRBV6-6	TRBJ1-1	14	CASSTDRGRAEAFF	TGTGCCAGCAGTACCGACAGGGGGAGGGCTGAAGCTTTCTTT
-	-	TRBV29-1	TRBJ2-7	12	CSVGTGQGEQYF	TGCAGCGTTGGAACTGGACAAGGCGAGCAGTACTTC
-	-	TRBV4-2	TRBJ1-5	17	CASSQDEAGYSNQPQHF	TGTGCCAGCAGCCAAGATGAGGCCGGGTATAGCAATCAGCCCCAGCATTTT
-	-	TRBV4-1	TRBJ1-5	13	CASSQDPAGPQHF	TGCGCCAGCAGCCAAGATCCGGCAGGGCCCCAGCATTTT
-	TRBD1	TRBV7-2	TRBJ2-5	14	CASSLAGQGEYQYF	TGTGCCAGCAGCTTAGCGGGACAGGGGGAATACCAGTACTTC
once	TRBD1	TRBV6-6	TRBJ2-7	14	CASSNWDSSYEQYF	TGTGCCAGCAGCAACTGGGACAGCTCCTACGAGCAGTACTTC
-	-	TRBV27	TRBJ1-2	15	CASSFRSALGSGYTF	TGTGCCAGCAGTTTTCGGTCAGCTTTGGGGAGTGGCTACACCTTC
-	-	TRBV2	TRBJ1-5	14	CASSYKSGNQPQHF	TGTGCCAGCAGTTACAAATCTGGCAATCAGCCCCAGCATTTT
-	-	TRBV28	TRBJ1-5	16	CASSFHTGVRNQPQHF	TGTGCCAGCAGTTTCCACACAGGAGTTCGCAATCAGCCCCAGCATTTT
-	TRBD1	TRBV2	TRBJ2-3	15	CASSDHRGTTDTQYF	TGTGCCAGCAGTGACCACAGGGGAACCACAGATACGCAGTATTTT
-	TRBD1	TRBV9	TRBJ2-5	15	CASSVAQGAQETQYF	TGTGCCAGCAGCGTAGCTCAGGGGGCACAAGAGACCCAGTACTTC
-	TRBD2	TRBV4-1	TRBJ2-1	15	CASSQLAGVGGEQFF	TGCGCCAGCAGCCAACTAGCGGGAGTTGGGGGTGAGCAGTTCTTC
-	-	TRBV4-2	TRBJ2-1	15	CASSQVRGSPNEQFF	TGTGCCAGCAGCCAAGTGAGGGGGAGCCCCAATGAGCAGTTCTTC
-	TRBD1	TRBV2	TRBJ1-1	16	CASRRTGGTVGTEAFF	TGTGCCAGCAGGAGGACAGGGGGCACTGTTGGCACTGAAGCTTTCTTT
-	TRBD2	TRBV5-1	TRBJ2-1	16	CASSWTSGSSYNEQFF	TGCGCCAGCAGCTGGACTAGCGGGAGTTCCTACAATGAGCAGTTCTTC
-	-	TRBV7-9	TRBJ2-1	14	CASSAGQTYNEQFF	TGTGCCAGCAGCGCGGGACAGACCTACAATGAGCAGTTCTTC
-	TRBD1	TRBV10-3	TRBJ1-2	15	CAIKGTGLAGYGYTF	TGTGCCATCAAAGGGACAGGGTTAGCAGGCTATGGCTACACCTTC
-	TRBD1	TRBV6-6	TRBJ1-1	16	CASSGDRPRVDTEAFF	TGTGCCAGCAGTGGGGACAGGCCGCGGGTAGACACTGAAGCTTTCTTT
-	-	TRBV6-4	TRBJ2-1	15	CASSDSGGTYNEQFF	TGTGCCAGCAGTGACTCGGGGGGAACTTACAATGAGCAGTTCTTC
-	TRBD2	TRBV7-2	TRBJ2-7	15	CASSQRAGVPYEQYF	TGTGCCAGCAGCCAAAGAGCGGGAGTCCCCTACGAGCAGTACTTC
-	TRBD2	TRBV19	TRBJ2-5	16	CASSLTGTSGTETQYF	TGTGCCAGTAGCCTCACCGGGACTAGCGGGACAGAGACCCAGTACTTC
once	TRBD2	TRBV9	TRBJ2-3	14	CASDTSGRSDTQYF	TGTGCCAGCGACACTAGCGGGAGATCCGATACGCAGTATTTT